This T cell receptor (beta chain) is from a study of blood T cell repertoires in COVID-19. Germline V gene sequence: CDR1 MDHEN, CDR2 SYDVKM. The CDR3 extends over 16 amino acids. The V end was cut by 3 bases, the J end by 0 bases, with 15 bases between. The data were produced by immunoSEQ multiplex PCR, yet TCRdb's version contains in-frame clones alone and is incomplete. The sample consists of about 220,000 clones, 75% to 85% of them appearing once. The TCR comes from a human donor in a cohort sampled during active COVID-19. The chain couples TRBV28 to TRBJ2-7; perhaps TRBD2 as D (5 bases). Sample: peripheral blood. The CDR3 sequence: CASSFPIVGSSYEQYF. The CDR3 DNA reads TGTGCCAGCAGTTTCCCGATCGTAGGGAGCTCCTACGAGCAGTACTTC.